The present T cell receptor beta chain was sequenced within a study of T-cell reconstitution after alpha-beta-depleted transplantation in children. This clonotype has only a few counts. Antigen unknown. Unique molecular identifiers tagged the TCRbeta library. TCRdb called the PCR reads again in MiXCR, with one record for every CDR3 protein. The table includes roughly 49,000 distinct CDR3 sequences, about 10% detected once. This CDR3 is built from 17 residues. Between the trimmed V and J ends, which lost 5 bases and 2 bases, there was a span of 19 bases. The germline V gene has CDR1 LNHDA and CDR2 SQIVND (reference sequence). Findings of the study overall: Surviving recipient cells, namely T cells and thymic progenitors, were the source of high day-60 TCRbeta diversity in some patients. T-cell numbers and diversity one year post-transplant derived largely from freshly generated T cells. At around two months after transplant, the alpha-beta T cells were reportedly derived from several hundred expanded clones that came from non-depleted graft cells.

J is TRBJ1-5 and V is TRBV19; D is perhaps TRBD1 (5 bases). The sequences come from PBMCs, mostly from graft donor cells, collected 60 days after TCRalphabeta/CD19-depleted stem cell transplant. This sequence was found in a male patient aged 2 to 9 who had a stem cell transplant for chronic granulomatous disease, so the T cells may come from the graft donor. The CDR3 protein is CASSRIDGGRGNQPQHF. In DNA, the CDR3 is TGTGCCAGTAGTCGAATCGACGGGGGGAGAGGCAATCAGCCCCAGCATTTT.